This T cell receptor beta chain was recorded in a study of blood T cell repertoires in COVID-19. Study-wide context: The United States, Italy and Spain provided the acute and convalescent COVID-19 samples. PBMCs, B-cell-depleted T cells, or T cells were the source of the cDNA or gDNA that made up the material.

The cohort comprised adults aged about 18 to 100 years residing in under 25 US areas. This CDR3 spans 16 amino acids. Trimming took 2 bases from V and 3 from J; bases not matched to a gene: 9. Germline values: CDR1 GTSNPN, CDR2 SVGIG (reference sequence). In the original processing: Estimation of nucleated cell counts was performed using reference gene primer amplification. Some clones are missing from TCRdb's copy, which holds only in-frame ones; the method was immunoSEQ multiplex PCR. Clonal size and the V and J genes are those of that table, whereas D and trimming came from the DNA. The table includes fewer than 250,000 clones, 87% detected once.

The sample was PBMCs or T cells enriched from blood (not recorded which). The chain has TRBV30 and TRBJ1-2; 10 nucleotides line up with TRBD1. This receptor was identified in a woman in her twenties or thirties with acute COVID-19. CDR3 sequence reads: CAWSKDRGSGDYGYTF. The CDR3 region has the DNA TGTGCCTGGAGTAAGGACAGGGGGTCCGGAGACTATGGCTACACCTTC.